This T cell receptor beta chain was obtained from a study of blood T cell repertoires in COVID-19. Profiling relied on immunoSEQ multiplex PCR, and the TCRdb table lists in-frame clones only, not all of them. The data hold approximately 230,000 clones, with around 88% observed a single time. This receptor was identified in a woman in her twenties or thirties with COVID-19, enrolled during active disease. The sequenced sample was peripheral blood.

Here the CDR3 DNA reads TGTGCCAGCAGCCAACTACCGGGAGGGACAGATACGCAGTATTTT. Protein: CASSQLPGGTDTQYF. The V gene is TRBV3-1 (or the pseudogene TRBV3-2), the J gene TRBJ2-3, with 8 bases aligning to TRBD2. CDR3 size: 15 residues. The germline gives CDR1 LGHDT, CDR2 YNNKEL (reference sequence). V was pared by 2 bases and J by 3 bases, with 4 bases of the junction left unmatched.